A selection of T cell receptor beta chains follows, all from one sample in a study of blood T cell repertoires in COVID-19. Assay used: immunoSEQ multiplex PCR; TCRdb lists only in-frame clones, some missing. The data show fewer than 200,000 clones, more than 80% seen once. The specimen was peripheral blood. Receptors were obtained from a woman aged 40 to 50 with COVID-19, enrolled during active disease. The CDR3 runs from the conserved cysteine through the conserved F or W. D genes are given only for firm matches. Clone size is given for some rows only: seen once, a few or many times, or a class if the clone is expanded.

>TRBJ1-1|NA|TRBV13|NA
CASSSPDSLNTEAFF
TGTGCCAGCAGCTCCCCGGACAGCCTGAACACTGAAGCTTTCTTT
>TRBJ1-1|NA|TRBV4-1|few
CATDQGGNTEAFF
TGCGCCACCGACCAAGGGGGGAACACTGAAGCTTTCTTT
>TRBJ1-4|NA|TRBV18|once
CASSPGSNEKLFF
TGTGCCAGCTCACCGGGCAGCAATGAAAAACTGTTTTTT
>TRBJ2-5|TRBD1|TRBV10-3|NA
CAISARQGGETQYF
TGTGCCATCAGTGCCCGACAGGGGGGAGAGACCCAGTACTTC
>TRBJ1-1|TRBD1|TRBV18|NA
CASSSRDRGVRNTEAFF
TGTGCCAGCTCAAGCCGGGACAGGGGAGTTCGAAACACTGAAGCTTTCTTT
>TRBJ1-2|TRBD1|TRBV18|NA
CASSTGQGLKRYTF
TGTGCCAGCTCAACAGGACAGGGCTTAAAACGCTACACCTTC
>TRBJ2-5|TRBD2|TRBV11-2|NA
CASSLSSGKETQYF
TGTGCCAGCAGCTTATCTAGCGGGAAAGAGACCCAGTACTTC
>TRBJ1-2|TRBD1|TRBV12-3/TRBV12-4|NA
CASSLDRDYGYTF
TGTGCCAGCAGTCTGGACAGGGACTATGGCTACACCTTC
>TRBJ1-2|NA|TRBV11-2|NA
CASSSDSYGYTF
TGTGCCAGCAGCTCCGACAGCTATGGCTACACCTTC
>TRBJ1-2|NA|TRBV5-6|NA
CASSVLGTYGYTF
TGTGCCAGCAGCGTACTTGGTACCTATGGCTACACCTTC
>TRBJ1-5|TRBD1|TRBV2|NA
CASRSDRGANQPQHF
TGTGCCAGCAGATCTGACAGGGGGGCCAATCAGCCCCAGCATTTT
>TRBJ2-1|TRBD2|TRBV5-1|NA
CASKTASGENEQFF
TGCGCCAGCAAGACTGCTAGCGGTGAAAATGAGCAGTTCTTC
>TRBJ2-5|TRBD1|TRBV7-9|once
CASSSPTGGEETQYF
TGTGCCAGCAGCTCCCCGACAGGGGGCGAAGAGACCCAGTACTTC
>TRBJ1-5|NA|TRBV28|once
CASSLYAGPNQPQHF
TGTGCCAGCAGTTTATACGCAGGGCCCAATCAGCCCCAGCATTTT
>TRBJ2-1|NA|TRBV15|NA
CATSRDMGEVNEQFF
TGTGCCACCAGCAGAGATATGGGGGAGGTCAATGAGCAGTTCTTC
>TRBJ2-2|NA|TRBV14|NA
CASSQWTTAGELFF
TGTGCCAGCAGCCAATGGACAACCGCCGGGGAGCTGTTTTTT
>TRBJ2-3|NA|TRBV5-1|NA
CASTSLGTSTDTQYF
TGCGCCAGCACCTCCCTCGGTACTAGCACAGATACGCAGTATTTT
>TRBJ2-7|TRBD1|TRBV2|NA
CAGGQGLKEQYF
TGTGCCGGAGGACAGGGCTTGAAAGAGCAGTACTTC
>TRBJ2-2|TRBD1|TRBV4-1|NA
CASSHTGGTGELFF
TGCGCCAGCAGCCATACAGGGGGTACCGGGGAGCTGTTTTTT
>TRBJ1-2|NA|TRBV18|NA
CASSPGRIGYTF
TGTGCCAGCTCACCAGGGAGAATTGGCTACACCTTC
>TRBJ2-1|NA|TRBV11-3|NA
CASSLGILNEQFF
TGTGCCAGCAGCTTAGGTATCCTCAATGAGCAGTTCTTC
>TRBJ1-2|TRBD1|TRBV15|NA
CATSREGTGGYGYTF
TGTGCCACCAGCAGAGAAGGGACAGGGGGATATGGCTACACCTTC
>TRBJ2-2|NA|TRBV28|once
CASIKGAGELFF
TGTGCCAGCATTAAGGGGGCCGGGGAGCTGTTTTTT
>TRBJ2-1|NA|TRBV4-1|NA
CASSQDRYGEQFF
TGCGCCAGCAGCCAAGATAGGTACGGGGAGCAGTTCTTC
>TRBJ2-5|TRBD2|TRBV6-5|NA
CASNSGRETQYF
TGTGCCAGCAATAGCGGGAGGGAGACCCAGTACTTC
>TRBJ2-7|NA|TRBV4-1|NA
CASSQGTGYEQYF
TGCGCCAGCAGCCAAGGGACTGGTTACGAGCAGTACTTC
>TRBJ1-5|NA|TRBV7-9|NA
CASSLDINQPQHF
TGTGCCAGCAGCTTAGACATCAATCAGCCCCAGCATTTT
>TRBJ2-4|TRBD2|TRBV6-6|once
CASKLAGDLAKNIQYF
TGTGCCAGCAAACTCGCGGGGGATTTAGCCAAAAACATTCAGTACTTC
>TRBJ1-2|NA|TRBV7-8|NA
CASSLLGRGEYGYTF
TGTGCCAGCAGCTTACTGGGCCGGGGGGAATATGGCTACACCTTC
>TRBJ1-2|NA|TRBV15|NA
CATSRDVRQVRGYTF
TGTGCCACCAGCAGAGATGTCCGTCAGGTTAGGGGCTACACCTTC
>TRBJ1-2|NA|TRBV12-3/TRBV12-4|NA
CASWVGNRYTF
TGTGCCAGCTGGGTGGGCAATCGCTACACCTTC
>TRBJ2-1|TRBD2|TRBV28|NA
CASSLGLAGVHEQFF
TGTGCCAGCAGTTTAGGCCTAGCGGGAGTTCATGAGCAGTTCTTC
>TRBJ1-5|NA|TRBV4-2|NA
CASSQDPPVGGAGNQPQHF
TGTGCCAGCAGCCAAGATCCTCCCGTCGGAGGGGCCGGCAATCAGCCCCAGCATTTT
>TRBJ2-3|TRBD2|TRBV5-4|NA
CASSLRGAGYTDTQYF
TGTGCCAGCAGCCTGCGGGGGGCCGGGTACACAGATACGCAGTATTTT
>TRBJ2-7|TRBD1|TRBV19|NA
CASSLGQAVEQYF
TGTGCCAGTAGTCTAGGACAGGCCGTCGAGCAGTACTTC
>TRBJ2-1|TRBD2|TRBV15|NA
CATSRELAGSYNEQFF
TGTGCCACCAGCAGAGAACTAGCGGGGTCCTACAATGAGCAGTTCTTC
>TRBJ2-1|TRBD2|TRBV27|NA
CASSQREGPDEQFF
TGTGCCAGCAGCCAGCGGGAGGGCCCCGATGAGCAGTTCTTC
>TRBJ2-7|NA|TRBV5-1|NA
CASSLVASSYEQYF
TGCGCCAGCAGCTTGGTGGCTAGCAGCTACGAGCAGTACTTC
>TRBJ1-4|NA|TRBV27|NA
CASSLTGPGKKLFF
TGTGCCAGCAGTTTGACAGGTCCAGGTAAAAAACTGTTTTTT
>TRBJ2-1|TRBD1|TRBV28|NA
CASSPPSGQEYNEQFF
TGTGCCAGCAGTCCCCCGTCAGGACAGGAGTACAATGAGCAGTTCTTC
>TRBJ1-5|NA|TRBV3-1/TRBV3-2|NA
CASSQGGFQPQHF
TGTGCCAGCAGCCAAGGGGGCTTCCAGCCCCAGCATTTT
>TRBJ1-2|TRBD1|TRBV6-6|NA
CASRRDRGGGYTF
TGTGCCAGCAGGCGAGACAGGGGAGGTGGCTACACCTTC
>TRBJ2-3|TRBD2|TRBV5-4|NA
CASSRGLADTDTQYF
TGTGCCAGCAGCCGAGGACTAGCGGACACAGATACGCAGTATTTT
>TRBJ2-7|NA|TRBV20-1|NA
CSAPLAYEQYF
TGCAGTGCCCCTCTCGCCTACGAGCAGTACTTC
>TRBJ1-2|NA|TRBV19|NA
CASSLAASSRGYTF
TGTGCCAGTAGTTTGGCCGCCTCCTCGCGGGGCTACACCTTC
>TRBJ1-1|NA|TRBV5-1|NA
CASSSSPRNEAFF
TGCGCCAGCAGCTCCTCGCCGAGAAATGAAGCTTTCTTT
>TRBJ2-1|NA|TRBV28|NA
CASSSPLTGLGEQFF
TGTGCCAGCAGTTCCCCCCTGACTGGTCTAGGTGAGCAGTTCTTC
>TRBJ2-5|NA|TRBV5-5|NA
CASSSNLYQETQYF
TGTGCCAGCAGCTCTAACCTGTACCAAGAGACCCAGTACTTC
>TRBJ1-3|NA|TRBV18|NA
CASSLDSSGNTIYF
TGTGCCAGCTCGCTGGACAGCTCTGGAAACACCATATATTTT
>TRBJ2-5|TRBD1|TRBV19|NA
CASSINRQGRETQYF
TGTGCCAGTAGTATTAATCGACAGGGTCGGGAGACCCAGTACTTC
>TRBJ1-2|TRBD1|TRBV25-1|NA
CASSRGASANYGYTF
TGTGCCAGCAGCAGGGGGGCCTCGGCTAACTATGGCTACACCTTC
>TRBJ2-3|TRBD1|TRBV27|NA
CASSAVGQGVQGSTDTQYF
TGTGCCAGCAGTGCCGTCGGGCAGGGGGTACAGGGTAGCACAGATACGCAGTATTTT
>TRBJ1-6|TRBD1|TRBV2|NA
CASTRTGLGDSPLHF
TGTGCCAGCACCAGGACAGGCCTTGGGGATTCACCCCTCCACTTT
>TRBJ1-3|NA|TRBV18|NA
CASSPSGRASGNTIYF
TGTGCCAGCTCTCCTTCTGGGAGGGCTTCTGGAAACACCATATATTTT
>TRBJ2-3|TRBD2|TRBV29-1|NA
CSVLRGGDTQYF
TGCAGCGTTCTTCGGGGGGGGGATACGCAGTATTTT